This TCR beta chain was retrieved from a study of CD8+CD57+ T cells in acquired aplastic anemia. Across the study: On average, sorted CD4+ and CD8+ cells gave 3.2 ug of DNA. Study-level points and caveats: Between patients and controls, about 30 CD8+ CDR3 sequences were found in common. Researchers reported that CD8+ Simpson's diversity was not significantly different in patients versus controls.

CD8+CD57+ cell expansion had been shown by flow cytometry in patients chosen for sequencing. Among the patients, all had severe acquired aplastic anemia. The CDR3 extends over 13 amino acids. Losses at the gene ends were 6 bases for V and 4 bases for J; bases not matched to a gene: 2. The germline CDR1 and CDR2 sequences are ENHRY and SYGVKD. As to this clonotype: Antigen unknown.

Genomic DNA templated the TCR beta VDJ and CDR3 profiling. TCRdb itself ran the reads through MiXCR, one entry per CDR3 protein. The sample yields about 120,000 distinct CDR3 sequences, about 60% seen once. This clonotype was sampled from a human donor with aplastic anemia. The sequenced sample consisted of sorted CD4+, CD8+, or CD8+CD57+ T cells (not recorded which) from PBMCs. The chain links TRBV10-3 to TRBJ1-5; 8 nucleotides line up with TRBD1. The chain's CDR3 is CAIRDRDNQPQHF. The CDR3 DNA reads TGTGCCATCAGGGACAGGGATAATCAGCCCCAGCATTTT.